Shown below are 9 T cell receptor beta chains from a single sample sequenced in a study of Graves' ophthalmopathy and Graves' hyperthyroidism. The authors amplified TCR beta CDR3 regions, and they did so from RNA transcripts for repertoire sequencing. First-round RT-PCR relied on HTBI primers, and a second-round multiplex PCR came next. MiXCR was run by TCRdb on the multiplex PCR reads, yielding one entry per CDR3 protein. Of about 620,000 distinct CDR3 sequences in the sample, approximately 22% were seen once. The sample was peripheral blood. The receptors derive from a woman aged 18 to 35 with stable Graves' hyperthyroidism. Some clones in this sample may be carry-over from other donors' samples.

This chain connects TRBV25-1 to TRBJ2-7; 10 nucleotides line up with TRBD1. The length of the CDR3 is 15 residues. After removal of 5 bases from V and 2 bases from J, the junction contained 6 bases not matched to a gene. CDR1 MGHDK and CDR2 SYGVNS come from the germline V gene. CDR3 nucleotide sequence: TGTGCCAGCAGTTCAGGGACAGGGGCCCCCTACGAGCAGTACTTC. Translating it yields CASSSGTGAPYEQYF.

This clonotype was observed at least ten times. Here the CDR3 reads CAVPGSTEAFF. The CDR3 nucleotides are TGTGCCGTACCGGGATCCACTGAAGCTTTCTTT. The chain links TRBV11-1 to TRBJ1-1; D unresolved. The V and J ends lost 11 bases and 4 bases respectively, with 11 bases between them. The germline V gene has CDR1 SGHAT and CDR2 FQDESV (reference sequence). CDR3 length: 11 residues.

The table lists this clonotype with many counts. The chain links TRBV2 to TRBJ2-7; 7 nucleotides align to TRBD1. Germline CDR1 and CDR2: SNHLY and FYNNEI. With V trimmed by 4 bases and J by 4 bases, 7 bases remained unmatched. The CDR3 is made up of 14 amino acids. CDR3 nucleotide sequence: TGTGCCAGCAGTGGCGACAGGGTTCGGTACGAGCAGTACTTC. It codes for CASSGDRVRYEQYF.

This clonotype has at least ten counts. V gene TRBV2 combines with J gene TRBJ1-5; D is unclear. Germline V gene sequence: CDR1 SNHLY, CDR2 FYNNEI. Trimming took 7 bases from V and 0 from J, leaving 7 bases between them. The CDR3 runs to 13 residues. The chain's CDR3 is CASKADSNQPQHF. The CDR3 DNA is TGTGCCAGCAAAGCCGATAGCAATCAGCCCCAGCATTTT. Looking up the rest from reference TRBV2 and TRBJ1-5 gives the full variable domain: EPEVTQTPSHQVTQMGQEVILRCVPISNHLYFYWYRQILGQKVEFLVSFYNNEISEKSEIFDDQFSVERPDGSNFTLKIRSTKLEDSAMYFCASKADSNQPQHFGDGTRLSIL.

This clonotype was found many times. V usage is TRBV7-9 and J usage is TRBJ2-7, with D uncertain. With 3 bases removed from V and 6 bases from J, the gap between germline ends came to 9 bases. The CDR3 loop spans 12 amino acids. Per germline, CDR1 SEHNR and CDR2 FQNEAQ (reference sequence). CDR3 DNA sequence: TGTGCCAGCAGCTTCCCGTCGGGCGAGCAGTACTTC. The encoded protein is CASSFPSGEQYF.

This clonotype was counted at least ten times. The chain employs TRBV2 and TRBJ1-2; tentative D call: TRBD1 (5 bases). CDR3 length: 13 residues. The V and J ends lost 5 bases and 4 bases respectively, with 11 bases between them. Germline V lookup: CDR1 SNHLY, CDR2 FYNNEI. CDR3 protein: CASSSQGSYGYTF. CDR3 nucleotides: TGTGCCAGCAGTTCCCAGGGAAGCTATGGCTACACCTTC.

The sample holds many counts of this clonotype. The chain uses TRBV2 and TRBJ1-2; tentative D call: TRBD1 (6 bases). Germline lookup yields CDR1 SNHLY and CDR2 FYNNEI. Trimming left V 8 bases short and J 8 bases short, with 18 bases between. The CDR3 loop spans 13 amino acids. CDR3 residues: CASSEVPGEGYTF. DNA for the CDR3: TGTGCCAGCTCCGAAGTCCCAGGGGAAGGCTACACCTTC.

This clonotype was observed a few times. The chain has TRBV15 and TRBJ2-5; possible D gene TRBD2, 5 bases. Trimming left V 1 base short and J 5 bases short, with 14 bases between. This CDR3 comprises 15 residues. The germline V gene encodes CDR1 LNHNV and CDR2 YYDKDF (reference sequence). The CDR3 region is CATSRVNSPGETQYF. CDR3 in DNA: TGTGCCACCAGCAGAGTCAACTCCCCGGGGGAGACCCAGTACTTC.

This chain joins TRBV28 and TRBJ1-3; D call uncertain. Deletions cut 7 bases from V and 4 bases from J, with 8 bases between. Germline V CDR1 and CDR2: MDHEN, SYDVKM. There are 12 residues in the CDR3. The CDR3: CASINPGNTIYF. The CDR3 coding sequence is TGTGCCAGCATCAATCCCGGAAACACCATATATTTT.